Listed here are 17 T cell receptor beta chains from one sample, sequenced in a study of T cell repertoires in cytomegalovirus infection. TCRdb re-analysed the reads in MiXCR, keeping a single row per CDR3 protein. The sample carries under 95,000 distinct CDR3 sequences, around 3.8% recorded once. The sample consisted of PBMCs. The receptors derive from a human donor in good health (CMV status not recorded). Some clones in this sample may be carry-over from other donors' samples.

This clonotype was detected many times. The chain employs TRBV2 and TRBJ1-2; the D is unclear. CDR1 and CDR2 from the germline V gene are SNHLY and FYNNEI. This CDR3 has 13 residues. Trimming left V 6 bases short and J 8 bases short, with 16 bases between. The CDR3 bases are TGTGCCAGCAGGACGGGAAGGGCTCGCGGCTACACCTTC. It is translated as CASRTGRARGYTF. Drawing the rest from reference TRBV2 and TRBJ1-2, the complete variable domain is EPEVTQTPSHQVTQMGQEVILRCVPISNHLYFYWYRQILGQKVEFLVSFYNNEISEKSEIFDDQFSVERPDGSNFTLKIRSTKLEDSAMYFCASRTGRARGYTFGSGTRLTVV.

In its sample, this clonotype was seen many times. This chain connects TRBV7-2 to TRBJ2-1; D possibly corresponds to TRBD2 (6 bases). CDR1 and CDR2 (germline): SGHTA, FQGNSA. With 6 bases removed from V and 7 bases from J, the gap between germline ends came to 19 bases. The CDR3 length is 15 residues. This CDR3 reads CASRYGRAGGNEQFF. CDR3 coding DNA: TGTGCCAGCAGATATGGACGGGCCGGGGGAAATGAGCAGTTCTTC.

This clonotype was seen many times. The chain uses TRBV6-5 and TRBJ2-7; a weak D match, TRBD2 (6 bases). The CDR3 contains 14 residues. V was clipped by 6 bases and J by 7 bases, with 19 bases between them. Germline CDR1 is MNHEY and CDR2 is SVGAGI. CDR3 sequence reads: CASSARDGDGEQYF. In DNA, the CDR3 is TGTGCCAGCAGCGCGCGGGACGGGGACGGTGAGCAGTACTTC.

This clonotype came up a few times. The chain uses TRBV28 and TRBJ1-1, with a weak D call TRBD1 (6 bases). Trimming took off 5 bases at V and 0 bases at J, with 16 bases between the two ends. The length of the CDR3 is 16 residues. Germline V gene data show CDR1 as MDHEN and CDR2 as SYDVKM. The CDR3, as DNA: TGTGCCAGCAGTCTCCCCGTACAGGGCATGAACACTGAAGCTTTCTTT. Protein: CASSLPVQGMNTEAFF.

This clonotype was recorded at least ten times. CDR3 region: CASSPQGPEAFF. The CDR3 DNA follows: TGTGCCAGCAGTCCACAGGGACCTGAAGCTTTCTTT. The gene calls are TRBV7-2 and TRBJ1-1; TRBD1 is a possible D gene (6 bases). CDR3 length: 12 residues. CDR1 SGHTA and CDR2 FQGNSA come from the germline V gene. Trimming took off 6 bases at V and 6 bases at J, with 11 bases between the two ends. Supplemented by reference TRBV7-2 and TRBJ1-1, the full variable domain reads GAGVSQSPSNKVTEKGKDVELRCDPISGHTALYWYRQSLGQGLEFLIYFQGNSAPDKSGLPSDRFSAERTGGSVSTLTIQRTQQEDSAVYLCASSPQGPEAFFGQGTRLTVV.

This clonotype was recorded at least ten times. The chain links TRBV7-2 to TRBJ2-7; D perhaps matches TRBD2 (6 bases). CDR3 length: 14 residues. Germline V gives CDR1 SGHTA, CDR2 FQGNSA. The V and J ends lost 2 bases and 4 bases respectively, with 12 bases between them. In nucleotides, the CDR3 is TGTGCCAGCAGCTTAAAGGGACTCAGTTACGAGCAGTACTTC. This gives the protein CASSLKGLSYEQYF.

This clonotype was observed many times. The rearrangement joins TRBV7-2 to TRBJ2-3; D assignment may be TRBD1 or TRBD2 (5 bases each). Trimming cost V 6 bases and J 5 bases, with 15 bases left between them. Germline CDR1 SGHTA, CDR2 FQGNSA. This CDR3 has 14 residues. The CDR3 reads CASRLTVGVDTQYF. DNA of the CDR3: TGTGCCAGCAGACTGACCGTGGGGGTAGATACGCAGTATTTT.

This clonotype was observed many times. This chain uses TRBV2 with TRBJ1-2; unclear D gene. Trimming left V 2 bases short and J 5 bases short, with 15 bases between. Germline V gene sequence: CDR1 SNHLY, CDR2 FYNNEI. This CDR3 region has 15 residues. DNA of the CDR3: TGTGCCAGCAGTGAATCCTATCGGGCGGCGTATGGCTACACCTTC. It is translated as CASSESYRAAYGYTF.

The gene calls are TRBV27 and TRBJ2-5; tentatively, D is TRBD2 (6 bases). Trimming stripped 4 bases from V and 9 bases from J, with 24 bases between. This CDR3 contains 16 residues. The V gene's germline CDR1 is MNHEY and CDR2 SMNVEV (reference sequence). DNA of the CDR3: TGTGCCAGCAGTTCGTATCGAGGGAGGTCGGGTGGGGCCCAGTACTTC. Translated, it gives CASSSYRGRSGGAQYF.

This clonotype occurred many times. The chain recombines TRBV20-1 with TRBJ2-5; D is possibly TRBD1 (6 bases). The V end was cut by 1 base, the J end by 4 bases, with 7 bases between. The germline CDR1 and CDR2 sequences are DFQATT and SNEGSKA (reference sequence). The CDR3 is 12 residues long. This CDR3 is CSARGGGETQYF. In nucleotides, the CDR3 is TGCAGTGCTAGAGGAGGGGGAGAGACCCAGTACTTC.

This clonotype has at least ten counts. V and J are TRBV7-8 and TRBJ2-1; 7 nucleotides match TRBD2. V dropped 3 bases and J dropped 4; count of bases not matched to a gene: 3. The CDR3 runs 14 residues. Germline V gene data show CDR1 as SGHVS and CDR2 as FQNEAQ. The CDR3 reads CASSFGLEYNEQFF. The CDR3 coding sequence is TGTGCCAGCAGCTTTGGACTAGAGTACAATGAGCAGTTCTTC.

This clonotype was counted many times. The chain links TRBV7-2 to TRBJ2-5, with a possible D match to TRBD2 (7 bases). V was trimmed by 2 bases and J by 7 bases, leaving 20 bases between them. CDR1 is SGHTA and CDR2 is FQGNSA in the germline V gene. The CDR3 spans 16 residues. CDR3 bases: TGTGCCAGCAGCTTATTGGCCGGCCGGGGGGCCGGGACCCAGTACTTC. This gives the protein CASSLLAGRGAGTQYF.

The sample holds many counts of this clonotype. This chain links TRBV11-2 with TRBJ2-3; the D gene is possibly TRBD1 (5 bases). The V gene's germline CDR1 is SGHAT and CDR2 FQNNGV. CDR3 size: 16 residues. Trimming took off 5 bases at V and 2 bases at J, with 17 bases between the two ends. CDR3 nucleotides: TGTGCCAGCAGCGTCCAGGGATGGGGTACCACAGATACGCAGTATTTT. This gives the protein CASSVQGWGTTDTQYF.

This clonotype was observed many times. The gene calls are TRBV7-3 and TRBJ2-3; TRBD1 might be the D (6 bases). The V end was cut by 1 base, the J end by 1 base, with 18 bases between. The CDR3 extends over 18 amino acids. Germline assignment: CDR1 SGHTA and CDR2 FQGTGA. CDR3 DNA sequence: TGTGCCAGCAGCTTAAAGGGGATGGGGGCAGGGGGCACAGATACGCAGTATTTT. Amino acids: CASSLKGMGAGGTDTQYF.

This clonotype came up many times. CDR3 in amino acids: CATTGDRRDSGANVLTF. The CDR3 DNA sequence: TGTGCCACTACGGGGGACAGGCGAGACTCTGGGGCCAACGTCCTGACTTTC. This rearrangement joins TRBV28 to TRBJ2-6; 8 bases fit TRBD1. CDR1 and CDR2 (germline): MDHEN, SYDVKM. The CDR3 sequence is 17 residues long. V trimming: 10 bases; J trimming: 0 bases; junction bases outside the gene matches: 11.

This clonotype was counted at least ten times. V usage is TRBV7-2 and J usage is TRBJ2-7, with 8 bases lining up with TRBD2. The CDR3 consists of 15 residues. CDR1 and CDR2 from the germline V gene are SGHTA and FQGNSA. The V and J ends lost 5 bases and 0 bases, in that order; junction bases with no gene match: 6. CDR3 DNA: TGTGCCAGCAGCCAAACCGGGACTAGCTCCTACGAGCAGTACTTC. It encodes CASSQTGTSSYEQYF. Together with reference TRBV7-2 and TRBJ2-7, the CDR3 gives the full variable domain: GAGVSQSPSNKVTEKGKDVELRCDPISGHTALYWYRQSLGQGLEFLIYFQGNSAPDKSGLPSDRFSAERTGGSVSTLTIQRTQQEDSAVYLCASSQTGTSSYEQYFGPGTRLTVT.

Worth noting for this clonotype: A much larger clone lies one base from this, so it may be a read error. The chain uses TRBV7-8 and TRBJ1-5; 7 nucleotides match TRBD1. CDR1 and CDR2 (germline): SGHVS, FQNEAQ. The CDR3 contains 15 residues. CDR3: CTSSSGTDRRQPQHF. Here the CDR3 DNA reads TGTACCAGCAGCTCCGGGACAGACAGGCGTCAGCCCCAGCATTTT.